This TCR beta chain is from a study of beta chain features in type 1 diabetes listed by TCRdb under 2018. As for the study more broadly: Patients and healthy donors did not differ in mean age, gender distribution, total cell number or subset yield. A total of 85 million to 110 million sorted cells were examined across all samples, and RNA yield correlated strongly with the number of cells per subset. The study compared TCRB repertoires of sorted circulating CD4+ T cell subsets between recently diagnosed type 1 diabetes patients and matched healthy donors. Regulatory and stem cell-like memory subsets were obtained from only 8 patients and roughly 8 healthy donors, while naive and central memory subsets were obtained from all 30 or so donors.

Summary of the overall study and its limitations: In all four CD4+ subsets, TCRB CDR3 length was moderately but significantly shorter in type 1 diabetes patients. The naive, central memory and regulatory TCRB repertoires appeared to resemble one another more closely among patients than among healthy donors. Because cDNA was sequenced instead of genomic DNA, activated cells with high expression could be over-represented, although the groups did not differ in activation or CD3 levels. At VDJ recombination sites, type 1 diabetes patients had fewer insertions and more deleted nucleotides, which implies abnormalities in thymic rearrangement. HLA sub-analyses involved small numbers of individuals, so any influence of HLA type on TCRB rearrangement remained unresolved. Shorter templates might have been favored by PCR, but patient and control samples were amplified and corrected together, so both groups would have been affected equally by any skew.

All of the isolated RNA was reverse transcribed with the High Capacity cDNA Reverse Transcription Kit, so expressed TCRB transcripts were sequenced. Naive, central memory and regulatory T cell samples underwent deep immunoSEQ sequencing, averaging roughly 3.4 million total reads per sample. Sorted cells were lysed in RLT buffer and RNA was extracted with DNase-treated RNeasy Micro or Mini kits, depending on cell number. To prevent cross-contamination, every cell subset was processed on its own, while patient and healthy donor samples were processed together. The immunoSEQ multiplex PCR was used to amplify TCRB sequences from cDNA, generating 87-bp fragments that spanned the CDR3 region. Sequencing of the amplicons was done on the Illumina HiSeq platform. Turning to the authors' computational methods: PCR bias was computationally corrected using synthetic template baselines, reads within Hamming distance 2 were collapsed, and singletons that could not be merged were discarded. Reads were aligned against IMGT to assign V, D and J genes, CDR3 length and insertions or deletions at six rearrangement sites. Within each subset, clonotype counts were normalized to sorted cell number, and only after that were true diversity and Gini coefficients computed with the tcR R package. The overlap coefficient, calculated on TCRB nucleotide sequences, was used to measure repertoire sharing. Out-of-frame TCRB sequences from naive cells were analyzed as a proxy for the pre-selection repertoire. TCRdb stores this immuneACCESS table with in-frame sequences only. Part of the clones is absent; in the studies checked, under half of the shortfall reflects unresolved V genes, and no reason is known for the rest. V and J calls and clone size are as listed in that table; D and trimming were resolved from the DNA. This sample lists around 500,000 clones; about an eighth were detected once. The ten largest make up more than 0.045% of the sample.

V is trimmed back by 2 bases and J by 0 bases, and the junction contains 1 base that no gene match accounts for. From cysteine to phenylalanine, the CDR3 is 16 amino acids long. Kept here is only the CDR3 DNA, which spans 48 bases and is read in frame from base 1. The germline V gene yields KGHSH for CDR1 and LQKENI for CDR2. There are a few counts of this clone. Its antigen specificity is not known. Base-call qualities are not available, and no considerably larger clone is one nucleotide away. Each donor gave one peripheral blood draw, averaging roughly 100 mL, which was collected into heparinised tubes. Using a panel that included CD45RO, CCR7, CD25, CD127, CD95 and CD27, naive, central memory, regulatory and stem cell-like memory CD4+ T cells were sorted on a BD FACSAria II. All sorted populations exceeded 95% purity. Right away, PBMCs were isolated by Lymphoprep density gradient centrifugation and were stained directly, with no culture step. Samples were stained and sorted in pairs, with one healthy donor and one patient per experiment, so that batch effects were minimized.

Sequenced input: naive CD4+ T cells from blood. The cell subset or site label for this specimen denotes: true naive CD4+ T cells. The rearrangement joined TRBV18 to TRBJ2-6, and TRBD1 matches 7 of the central bases. The receptor comes from a woman aged 18-29 years in good health. The CDR3 protein is CASSPSGGSGANVLTF. The DNA sequence is as follows: TGTGCCAGCTCACCATCAGGGGGCTCTGGGGCCAACGTCCTGACTTTC.